This T cell receptor beta chain was recorded in a study of immune cell composition in non-small cell lung cancer. On the study more broadly: Tumours were mainly lung adenocarcinoma or squamous cell carcinoma. Study-wide points: Tumour-reactive clones were not shown to match dominant in vivo tumour clones. Tumour-associated clones >0.5% occurred in approximately 32% of adenocarcinomas, less than 80% of squamous.

This clone was counted only a few times. The antigen remains undetermined. The normal lung sample lay at least 3 cm, and maximally far, from the tumour. Template was genomic DNA from frozen, unsorted single-cell suspensions. There are 17 residues in the CDR3. Germline V lookup: CDR1 MNHNS, CDR2 SASEGT. V shed 4 bases and J shed 0 bases, with 16 bases lying between them. The method was immunoSEQ multiplex PCR; TCRdb's version includes in-frame clones alone and lacks a portion of them. The sample includes around 5,000 clones, over 55% of them seen just once. The sequencing input was non-adjacent lung tissue. This TCR derives from a human donor with non-small cell lung cancer. The V and J genes are TRBV6-1 and TRBJ1-3; D possibly corresponds to TRBD1 (6 bases). Here the CDR3 DNA reads TGTGCCAGCAGTGGCCAGGGGCTCACTATCTCTGGAAACACCATATATTTT. Translating gives CASSGQGLTISGNTIYF.